This T cell receptor beta chain was profiled in a study of siplizumab effects on memory and regulatory T cells. General study points: Few alloreactive clones mapped to unstimulated subsets.

About this clone: What it recognizes is unknown.

Method: immunoSEQ multiplex PCR; TCRdb's copy keeps in-frame clones and lacks some. Here the sample spans more than 85,000 clones, around 90% being singletons. The clonotype comes from a human donor in good health. Some clones in this sample may be carry-over from other donors' samples. Sequenced sample: CD4+ T cells sorted from blood.

The CDR3 DNA reads as TGCGCCAGCAGCTTCCTCGGCGGGACCTACGAGCAGTACTTC. Translation: CASSFLGGTYEQYF. The rearrangement links TRBV5-1 to TRBJ2-7, with D possibly matching TRBD2 (6 bases). This CDR3 comprises 14 residues. Germline V gene data show CDR1 as SGHRS and CDR2 as YFSETQ. Trimming removed 2 bases at V and 2 bases at J, with 11 bases between.